This T cell receptor (beta chain) was sequenced during a study of identical twins. This clonotype was found a few times. The antigen is unknown. All donors comprised healthy Caucasians. This CDR3 region has 15 residues. The V segment lost 6 bases and the J segment 4 bases; nucleotides outside the gene matches: 9. The study's findings and limits: Cross-sectional statistics underpinned the conclusions; the same donors were not followed.

TCRdb re-called the 5' RACE reads with MiXCR, one entry per CDR3 protein. The data hold roughly 250,000 distinct CDR3 sequences, with 11% to 15% observed a single time. This chain joins TRBV12-3 or TRBV12-4 and TRBJ1-3, with TRBD1 matching 7 bases. The receptor was derived from a woman aged 18-30 years in good health. Sequencing was carried out using memory (CD45RO+) T cells sorted from blood. The CDR3 protein is CASSRATGIGNTIYF. The DNA of the CDR3 is TGTGCCAGCAGCCGAGCGACAGGGATCGGAAACACCATATATTTT.